This T cell receptor beta chain is from a study of blood T cells in healthy people across ages. Study results and limitations: The donors' CMV status was not determined, possibly confounding changes in expanded clonotypes.

For the second PCR, which ran for about 7 to 11 cycles, a sample-barcoded 5' primer and a J-beta primer mix were used. The study obtained at least 2.5 million CDR3-containing paired-end reads from every sample. TCRdb processed the 5' RACE reads anew with MiXCR; each CDR3 protein has one entry. The sample has about a million distinct CDR3 sequences; 35% to 45% are singletons. V was clipped by 3 bases and J by 1 base; unmatched bases: 8. Looked up from germline, CDR1 is DFQATT and CDR2 is SNEGSKA (reference sequence). The CDR3 is made up of 15 amino acids. The study recruited healthy Caucasian donors from Russia who were aged about 6 to 90. Each individual donor underwent a draw of 8 to 10 milliliters of peripheral blood. This clonotype was counted once. As yet, its antigen is unknown.

The sequence was collected from a man between 18 and 29 years old in good health. The chain combines TRBV20-1 with TRBJ1-1, with 7 bases aligning to TRBD1. The specimen was blood. CDR3: CSARGLPGGNTEAFF. The CDR3 nucleotides are TGCAGTGCTAGGGGGCTGCCAGGGGGGAACACTGAAGCTTTCTTT.